This T cell receptor beta chain stems from a study of cytomegalovirus exposure and HLA in healthy donors. Study results and caveats: Most TCR sequences were uncommon, yet certain public TCRs appeared in many donors.

13 Jbeta primers and 60 Vbeta primers were used for the PCR. The assay was immunoSEQ multiplex PCR, and TCRdb's table has in-frame clones only and misses some. This sample has 92,000 or so clones, with 65% found just once. CDR1 is PRHDT, CDR2 FYEKMQ, per germline (reference sequence). V was cut by 6 bases and J by 5 bases, with 23 bases left in between. The CDR3 is 16 residues long. As regards this clone: The antigen remains unidentified.

The chain links TRBV13 to TRBJ2-7, with D perhaps matching TRBD2 (5 bases). The material sequenced was PBMCs. The origin of this receptor is a woman in her forties or fifties in good health and CMV-seropositive. CDR3 DNA: TGTGCCAGCAGTTCTGCCCAGAGACCGACCGGGGACGAGCAGTACTTC. It translates to CASSSAQRPTGDEQYF.